This T cell receptor (beta chain) was captured in a study of T cell repertoires in cytomegalovirus infection. Whole-study context: Public TCR beta signatures provided an indication of both CMV infection and a matching HLA type. Notes on the study in general: CMV carriers having the relevant HLA were flagged by cumulative public TCR beta family frequency. CMV-specific TCR beta clonotypes restricted by HLA-C dominated the ex vivo response.

V lost 2 bases, J lost 0 bases, and 4 bases stayed unmatched. The length of the CDR3 is 17 residues. Per the germline V gene, CDR1 is MGHDK and CDR2 is SYGVNS. MiXCR, run by TCRdb on the reads, gives a single entry per CDR3 protein. The sample includes some 300,000 distinct CDR3 sequences, 12% to 15% of them seen just once. This clonotype was observed once. The antigen remains undetermined. This chain joins TRBV25-1 and TRBJ2-3, with TRBD2 matching 11 bases. The sequencing input was PBMCs. The clonotype originates from a human donor in good health (CMV status not recorded). Some clones in this sample may be carry-over from other donors' samples. This CDR3 reads CASSELAGGSSTDTQYF. The CDR3 DNA follows: TGTGCCAGCAGTGAACTAGCGGGGGGCTCTAGCACAGATACGCAGTATTTT.